This T cell receptor (beta chain) was profiled in a study of lymphopenia after photon versus proton radiotherapy. The study's findings and limits: In patients who died, overall survival fell as post-nadir TCR diversity dropped more. Better survival with proton therapy was suggested as possible, not demonstrated. After lymphocyte nadir, photon-treated repertoires showed oligoclonal expansion, especially CD8+ Temra.

A remark on this clone: Its target is not known.

This CDR3 has 11 amino acids. V lost 2 bases and J lost 5, with 4 bases in between. From germline, CDR1 is SGHRS and CDR2 YFSETQ. The protocol was immunoSEQ multiplex PCR, while the TCRdb copy is restricted to in-frame clones and leaves out a portion. The sample gives about 5,000 clones, about 88% of which show up once; about 17% is in the top ten. This sample comprised peripheral blood, obtained from a patient treated with photon-based radiotherapy. The TCR sequence derives from a man aged 25 to 40 with gastric cancer. This chain links TRBV5-1 with TRBJ2-5; D gene uncertain. This chain's CDR3 is CASSFEETQYF. The CDR3 DNA reads TGCGCCAGCAGCTTCGAGGAGACCCAGTACTTC.